The 5 T cell receptor beta chains below were found in one sample sequenced in a study of blood T cell repertoires in COVID-19. The protocol was immunoSEQ multiplex PCR, while the TCRdb copy is restricted to in-frame clones and leaves out a portion. The data contain approximately 76,000 clones, approximately 88% of them singletons. Material: peripheral blood. The origin of the receptors is a human donor in a cohort sampled during active COVID-19.

V is TRBV6-5 and J is TRBJ1-1; a possible D gene is TRBD1 (5 bases). CDR1 and CDR2 from the germline V gene are MNHEY and SVGAGI. CDR3 length equals 12 residues. The CDR3: CAAGRSGAEAFF. DNA of the CDR3: TGTGCGGCAGGGCGATCCGGCGCTGAAGCTTTCTTT.

This clone was observed once. The chain is built from TRBV3-1 (or the pseudogene TRBV3-2) and TRBJ2-2; no firm D call. Trimming removed 1 base from V and 2 bases from J, with 5 bases in between. Germline V gene data show CDR1 as LGHDT and CDR2 as YNNKEL (reference sequence). CDR3 size: 14 residues. This CDR3 is CASSQVFNTGELFF. CDR3 in DNA: TGTGCCAGCAGCCAAGTCTTTAACACCGGGGAGCTGTTTTTT.

The chain is built from TRBV2 and TRBJ2-1; 8 bases are a match to TRBD2. The CDR3 is 14 amino acids. The V gene's germline CDR1 is SNHLY and CDR2 FYNNEI. Losses at the gene ends were 3 bases for V and 9 bases for J; bases not matched to a gene: 7. DNA of the CDR3: TGTGCCAGCAGTGATCTTAGCGGGACCTCTGAGCAGTTCTTC. Protein: CASSDLSGTSEQFF. Full variable domain (missing parts from reference TRBV2 and TRBJ2-1): EPEVTQTPSHQVTQMGQEVILRCVPISNHLYFYWYRQILGQKVEFLVSFYNNEISEKSEIFDDQFSVERPDGSNFTLKIRSTKLEDSAMYFCASSDLSGTSEQFFGPGTRLTVL.

The genes are TRBV6-2 or TRBV6-3 and TRBJ2-5; the match to TRBD2 covers 9 bases. The CDR3 consists of 15 residues. Germline-derived CDR1 and CDR2 are MNHEY and SVGEGT. The V segment lost 5 bases and the J segment 4 bases; nucleotides outside the gene matches: 8. Here the CDR3 DNA reads TGTGCCAGCAGTCAACAGGGACTAGCAGGAGAGACCCAGTACTTC. Amino acid sequence: CASSQQGLAGETQYF.

The V and J genes are TRBV28 and TRBJ1-5; TRBD1 matches 9 bases. This CDR3 comprises 17 residues. The V segment lost 5 bases and the J segment 4 bases; nucleotides outside the gene matches: 12. Germline lookup yields CDR1 MDHEN and CDR2 SYDVKM. DNA of the CDR3: TGTGCCAGCAGTCCTAGACAGGGGGTCGGGGGGAATCAGCCCCAGCATTTT. Its protein is CASSPRQGVGGNQPQHF.